This T cell receptor (beta chain) was profiled in a study of cytomegalovirus exposure and HLA in healthy donors. General study findings and limits: In a later analysis, specific HLA alleles were associated with 15,000 to 20,000 TCR beta sequences at a 0.05 false discovery rate.

Primers included in the PCR were 60 Vbeta and 13 Jbeta primers. Generated by immunoSEQ multiplex PCR, the TCRdb table keeps only in-frame clones and is missing some. The sample shows 95,000 to 100,000 clones, approximately 85% of them seen only once. With regard to this clone: What it recognizes is unknown.

V dropped 2 bases and J dropped 3 bases, with 16 bases sitting between them. The germline V gene has CDR1 KGHSH and CDR2 LQKENI. The CDR3 length is 16 residues. The TCR originated in a man younger than 40 in good health and CMV-seronegative. This chain links TRBV18 with TRBJ1-1; D is unresolved. Sequences were obtained from PBMCs. This chain's CDR3 is CASSPAMGSAYTEAFF. CDR3 bases: TGTGCCAGCTCACCAGCCATGGGGAGCGCATACACTGAAGCTTTCTTT.